Below, one T cell receptor (beta chain) is given with its context. Its antigen is still unknown. Germline CDR1 reads MNHNS; CDR2 reads SASEGT. J was trimmed by 0 bases and V by 5 bases; bases with no gene match: 12. The CDR3 runs 18 residues. MiXCR, applied by TCRdb to the reads, yields one record per CDR3 protein. The data contain just under 500,000 distinct CDR3 sequences, around 30% of them seen just once; the ten biggest clones take up 17%. The record originates from a study of T cell repertoires in cytomegalovirus infection. Study-wide results and limits: Dominant in the ex vivo response were TCR beta clonotypes restricted by HLA-C and specific for CMV.

The V and J genes are TRBV6-1 and TRBJ1-1, with 10 bases that match TRBD1. The sequence derives from a human donor in good health (CMV status not recorded). Some clones in this sample may be carry-over from other donors' samples. The sequenced sample was cultured PBMCs, obtained from culture after CMV antigen stimulation. CDR3 in DNA: TGTGCCAGCAGTCCGAGGACAGGGGGATTTTCTATGAACACTGAAGCTTTCTTT. This sequence encodes CASSPRTGGFSMNTEAFF.